This is a list of T cell receptor beta chains from one sample in a study of blood T cell repertoires in COVID-19. Some clones are missing from TCRdb's copy, which holds only in-frame ones; the method was immunoSEQ multiplex PCR. Here the sample spans 130,000 to 150,000 clones, 75% to 90% being singletons. Material for sequencing was peripheral blood. These receptors came from an elderly man with acute or convalescent COVID-19. CDR3s include the opening cysteine and the closing phenylalanine or tryptophan. The order of the fields is V gene, J gene, D gene, clone size, CDR3 DNA, CDR3 protein. D genes are given only for firm matches. Not every row has a clone size; where given, it reads once, few, many or a size class.

V gene: TRBV5-1
J gene: TRBJ1-2
D gene: -
clone size: -
CDR3 DNA: TGCGCCAGCAGCCCGGGGGGTGGTAACTATGGCTACACCTTC
CDR3 protein: CASSPGGGNYGYTF

V gene: TRBV24-1
J gene: TRBJ2-1
D gene: -
clone size: -
CDR3 DNA: TGTGCCACCAGTGACCCCCCCCGCGGTGAGCAGTTCTTC
CDR3 protein: CATSDPPRGEQFF

V gene: TRBV28
J gene: TRBJ1-2
D gene: -
clone size: -
CDR3 DNA: TGTGCCAGCAGTTTAACAGCAGCCTATGGCTACACCTTC
CDR3 protein: CASSLTAAYGYTF

V gene: TRBV5-1
J gene: TRBJ1-3
D gene: TRBD1
clone size: -
CDR3 DNA: TGCGCCAGCACCACGGGGACAGGACCTATAAACACCATATATTTT
CDR3 protein: CASTTGTGPINTIYF

V gene: TRBV24-1
J gene: TRBJ1-4
D gene: -
clone size: once
CDR3 DNA: TGTGCCACCAGTGAACACCAGGGAGGCCGTGAAAAACTGTTTTTT
CDR3 protein: CATSEHQGGREKLFF

V gene: TRBV19
J gene: TRBJ1-6
D gene: -
clone size: few
CDR3 DNA: TGTGCCAGTAACAACAGGGCTCTGGGTAATTCACCCCTCCACTTT
CDR3 protein: CASNNRALGNSPLHF

V gene: TRBV13
J gene: TRBJ2-5
D gene: TRBD2
clone size: few
CDR3 DNA: TGTGCCAGCAGCATCCGACTAGCGGGAGACGAGACCCAGTACTTC
CDR3 protein: CASSIRLAGDETQYF

V gene: TRBV3-1/TRBV3-2
J gene: TRBJ1-4
D gene: -
clone size: -
CDR3 DNA: TGTGCCAGCAGCCAAGTACAAATTGAAAAACTGTTTTTT
CDR3 protein: CASSQVQIEKLFF

V gene: TRBV6-6
J gene: TRBJ1-5
D gene: -
clone size: -
CDR3 DNA: TGTGCCAGCACCAAGAATGGGGCTAGCAATCAGCCCCAGCATTTT
CDR3 protein: CASTKNGASNQPQHF

V gene: TRBV20-1
J gene: TRBJ1-2
D gene: -
clone size: -
CDR3 DNA: TGCAGTGCTTCTAATTATGGCTACACCTTC
CDR3 protein: CSASNYGYTF

V gene: TRBV11-3
J gene: TRBJ2-3
D gene: -
clone size: -
CDR3 DNA: TGTGCCAGCAGCTCCCACCAGGGAACAGATACGCAGTATTTT
CDR3 protein: CASSSHQGTDTQYF

V gene: TRBV19
J gene: TRBJ1-5
D gene: TRBD1
clone size: -
CDR3 DNA: TGTGCCAGTTCGATCAAAGGGACAGGGGTGCAGCCCCAGCATTTT
CDR3 protein: CASSIKGTGVQPQHF

V gene: TRBV24-1
J gene: TRBJ2-3
D gene: -
clone size: -
CDR3 DNA: TGTGCCACCAGTGATCCGCCCGGTAGGACAGAGTCCACAGATACGCAGTATTTT
CDR3 protein: CATSDPPGRTESTDTQYF

V gene: TRBV5-1
J gene: TRBJ1-4
D gene: -
clone size: -
CDR3 DNA: TGCGCCAGCAGCTTGGCCAGTAATGAAAAACTGTTTTTT
CDR3 protein: CASSLASNEKLFF

V gene: TRBV6-1
J gene: TRBJ1-2
D gene: TRBD1
clone size: -
CDR3 DNA: TGTGCCAGCAGTGAAGAGCCAGGGGGTGGCTACACCTTC
CDR3 protein: CASSEEPGGGYTF

V gene: TRBV25-1
J gene: TRBJ1-1
D gene: -
clone size: few
CDR3 DNA: TGTGCCAGCAGTAACGGGGGTAGGGGCACTGAAGCTTTCTTT
CDR3 protein: CASSNGGRGTEAFF

V gene: TRBV19
J gene: TRBJ2-5
D gene: TRBD1
clone size: -
CDR3 DNA: TGTGCCAGTAGTATAGGCGGGACAGGGGCCGAGACCCAGTACTTC
CDR3 protein: CASSIGGTGAETQYF

V gene: TRBV12-3/TRBV12-4
J gene: TRBJ1-1
D gene: -
clone size: -
CDR3 DNA: TGTGCCAGCGGCCTTGGGGGCTTGACTGAAGCTTTCTTT
CDR3 protein: CASGLGGLTEAFF

V gene: TRBV30
J gene: TRBJ1-6
D gene: TRBD1
clone size: -
CDR3 DNA: TGTGCCTGGAGGGGGGACAGGGAAAATTCACCCCTCCACTTT
CDR3 protein: CAWRGDRENSPLHF

V gene: TRBV5-6
J gene: TRBJ1-6
D gene: TRBD1
clone size: -
CDR3 DNA: TGTGCCAGCAGCTTCTTTGACAGGGATAATTCACCCCTCCACTTT
CDR3 protein: CASSFFDRDNSPLHF

V gene: TRBV30
J gene: TRBJ1-5
D gene: TRBD1
clone size: -
CDR3 DNA: TGTGCCTGGAGTGTAGACGCGGGACAGTTCAATCAGCCCCAGCATTTT
CDR3 protein: CAWSVDAGQFNQPQHF

V gene: TRBV27
J gene: TRBJ1-4
D gene: -
clone size: -
CDR3 DNA: TGTGCCAGCGGTTTTGCAGCAACTAATGAAAAACTGTTTTTT
CDR3 protein: CASGFAATNEKLFF

V gene: TRBV4-1
J gene: TRBJ1-2
D gene: -
clone size: -
CDR3 DNA: TGCGCCAGCAGCCAAGAAGGGGTTGGCTACACCTTC
CDR3 protein: CASSQEGVGYTF

V gene: TRBV19
J gene: TRBJ2-7
D gene: TRBD1
clone size: -
CDR3 DNA: TGTGCCAGTAGGATGACAGGGACCTACGAGCAGTACTTC
CDR3 protein: CASRMTGTYEQYF

V gene: TRBV7-9
J gene: TRBJ1-2
D gene: -
clone size: -
CDR3 DNA: TGTGCCAGCAGCTTAGCGGGCTCCAATGGCTACACCTTC
CDR3 protein: CASSLAGSNGYTF

V gene: TRBV27
J gene: TRBJ2-7
D gene: TRBD2
clone size: -
CDR3 DNA: TGTGCCAGCAGTCCAGATCCGGGGGGACGATACGAGCAGTACTTC
CDR3 protein: CASSPDPGGRYEQYF

V gene: TRBV2
J gene: TRBJ2-2
D gene: TRBD2
clone size: -
CDR3 DNA: TGTGCCAGCATGGTTAGCGGGACGACCGGGGAGCTGTTTTTT
CDR3 protein: CASMVSGTTGELFF

V gene: TRBV28
J gene: TRBJ1-2
D gene: -
clone size: -
CDR3 DNA: TGTGCCGGCCGAGGCCGTGGCTATGGCTACACCTTC
CDR3 protein: CAGRGRGYGYTF

V gene: TRBV14
J gene: TRBJ1-1
D gene: -
clone size: -
CDR3 DNA: TGTGCCAGCACCACACACCCAGGGAACACTGAAGCTTTCTTT
CDR3 protein: CASTTHPGNTEAFF

V gene: TRBV28
J gene: TRBJ1-1
D gene: -
clone size: -
CDR3 DNA: TGTGCCAGCAGTAGGGGCGCCGGTTGGGGTGAAGCTTTCTTT
CDR3 protein: CASSRGAGWGEAFF

V gene: TRBV6-5
J gene: TRBJ1-5
D gene: TRBD1
clone size: few
CDR3 DNA: TGTGCCAGCACCAGCGGGGACAGGGGTGGGCAGCCCCAGCATTTT
CDR3 protein: CASTSGDRGGQPQHF

V gene: TRBV28
J gene: TRBJ2-5
D gene: TRBD2
clone size: -
CDR3 DNA: TGTGCCAGCAGCACGCGGGAGGTCGGAGAGACCCAGTACTTC
CDR3 protein: CASSTREVGETQYF

V gene: TRBV25-1
J gene: TRBJ2-3
D gene: TRBD2
clone size: -
CDR3 DNA: TGTGCCAGCCGTCAAAGCGGGATTCTCACAGATACGCAGTATTTT
CDR3 protein: CASRQSGILTDTQYF

V gene: TRBV4-1
J gene: TRBJ2-1
D gene: TRBD1
clone size: -
CDR3 DNA: TGCGCCAGCAGCCAAGATCGACAGGGCTACTACAATGAGCAGTTCTTC
CDR3 protein: CASSQDRQGYYNEQFF

V gene: TRBV12-3/TRBV12-4
J gene: TRBJ2-1
D gene: -
clone size: -
CDR3 DNA: TGTGCCAGCGCAAGGGGCAATGAGCAGTTCTTC
CDR3 protein: CASARGNEQFF

V gene: TRBV7-9
J gene: TRBJ1-2
D gene: -
clone size: -
CDR3 DNA: TGTGCCAGCACCACTGGGCAGGGAATGAAATCCGGTGGCTACACCTTC
CDR3 protein: CASTTGQGMKSGGYTF

V gene: TRBV7-9
J gene: TRBJ1-2
D gene: -
clone size: -
CDR3 DNA: TGTGCCAGCAGCCAAACGGGCGCAGGGGTCTATGGCTACACCTTC
CDR3 protein: CASSQTGAGVYGYTF

V gene: TRBV5-5
J gene: TRBJ1-3
D gene: TRBD1
clone size: -
CDR3 DNA: TGTGCCAGCAGCTTACAGGGGGCTGGTGGAAACACCATATATTTT
CDR3 protein: CASSLQGAGGNTIYF

V gene: TRBV6-4
J gene: TRBJ1-3
D gene: -
clone size: few
CDR3 DNA: TGTGCCAGCAGGGCGGGGGGCGATTTTGGAAACACCATATATTTT
CDR3 protein: CASRAGGDFGNTIYF

V gene: TRBV7-8
J gene: TRBJ2-1
D gene: TRBD2
clone size: -
CDR3 DNA: TGTGCCAGCAGCTTGGGGACTAACTACAATGAGCAGTTCTTC
CDR3 protein: CASSLGTNYNEQFF

V gene: TRBV11-2
J gene: TRBJ1-4
D gene: -
clone size: -
CDR3 DNA: TGTGCCAGCACCCCAGGCCCGGGGGTCGATGAAAAACTGTTTTTT
CDR3 protein: CASTPGPGVDEKLFF

V gene: TRBV19
J gene: TRBJ1-1
D gene: -
clone size: -
CDR3 DNA: TGTGCCAGTAACGTGGGGCAGAACACTGAAGCTTTCTTT
CDR3 protein: CASNVGQNTEAFF

V gene: TRBV2
J gene: TRBJ2-2
D gene: TRBD1
clone size: -
CDR3 DNA: TGTGCCAGCAGTGAAAACAGGGGGCTTTCCACCGGGGAGCTGTTTTTT
CDR3 protein: CASSENRGLSTGELFF